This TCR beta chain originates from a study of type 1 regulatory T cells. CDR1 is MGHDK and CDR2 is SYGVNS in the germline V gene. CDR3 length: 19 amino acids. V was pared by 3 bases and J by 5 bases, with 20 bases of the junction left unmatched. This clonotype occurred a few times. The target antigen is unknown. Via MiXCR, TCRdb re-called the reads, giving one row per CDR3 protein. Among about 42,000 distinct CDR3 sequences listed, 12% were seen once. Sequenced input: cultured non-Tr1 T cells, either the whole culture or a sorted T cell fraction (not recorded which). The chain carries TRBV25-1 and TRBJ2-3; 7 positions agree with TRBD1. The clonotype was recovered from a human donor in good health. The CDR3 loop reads CASSEASGEKGGEQDTQYF. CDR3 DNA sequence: TGTGCCAGCAGTGAGGCCTCAGGGGAAAAAGGGGGCGAACAAGATACGCAGTATTTT.